This T cell receptor beta chain appears in the sequencing data of a study of blood T cell repertoires in COVID-19. At the level of the study: Researchers got acute and convalescent COVID-19 samples from the United States, Italy and Spain.

Trimming left V 8 bases short and J 3 bases short, with 7 bases between. Looked up from germline, CDR1 is MNHNY and CDR2 is SVGAGI (reference sequence). CDR3 size: 11 residues. Study processing details: Amplification of reference gene primers was used by the study to estimate nucleated cell counts. Some clones are missing from TCRdb's copy, which holds only in-frame ones; the method was immunoSEQ multiplex PCR. D and trimming were read from the DNA, whereas the V and J calls and clone size are those reported in that table. The sample lists some 100,000 clones, approximately 80% occurring once. The clonotype was recovered from a human donor in a cohort sampled during active COVID-19. The genes are TRBV6-6 and TRBJ1-2; no firm D call. The material sequenced was peripheral blood. In DNA, the CDR3 is TGTGCCAGCCTTCGGGACTATGGCTACACCTTC. Translation gives CASLRDYGYTF.